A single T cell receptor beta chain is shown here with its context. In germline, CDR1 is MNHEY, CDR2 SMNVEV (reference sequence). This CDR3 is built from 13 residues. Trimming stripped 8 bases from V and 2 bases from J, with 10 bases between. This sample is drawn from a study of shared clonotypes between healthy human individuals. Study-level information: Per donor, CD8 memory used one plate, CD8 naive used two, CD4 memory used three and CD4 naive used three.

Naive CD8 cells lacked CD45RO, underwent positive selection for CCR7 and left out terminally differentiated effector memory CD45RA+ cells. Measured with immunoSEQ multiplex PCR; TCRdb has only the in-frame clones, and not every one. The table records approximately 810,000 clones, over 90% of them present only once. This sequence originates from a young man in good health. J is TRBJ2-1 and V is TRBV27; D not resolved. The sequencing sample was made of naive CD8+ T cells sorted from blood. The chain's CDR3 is CASAGWAYNEQFF. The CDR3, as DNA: TGTGCCAGCGCTGGCTGGGCCTACAATGAGCAGTTCTTC.